The subject of this entry is one T cell receptor (beta chain). Study processing details: Estimation of nucleated cell counts was performed using reference gene primer amplification. Using immunoSEQ multiplex PCR, the repertoire was profiled, and TCRdb retains in-frame clones only, with some absent. V and J calls plus clone size are reproduced from that table; the DNA served to infer D and trimming. Of about 160,000 clones listed, about 80% are singletons. This entry belongs to a study of blood T cell repertoires in COVID-19. Trimming took 4 bases from V and 1 from J; bases not matched to a gene: 2. Germline V CDR1 and CDR2: SEHNR, FQNEAQ (reference sequence). CDR3 size: 14 residues.

The gene calls are TRBV7-9 and TRBJ1-1; 8 nucleotides line up with TRBD1. The TCR was taken from a woman older than 75 with acute or convalescent COVID-19. Sequenced sample: peripheral blood. CDR3 protein: CASSSGGGNTEAFF. CDR3 coding DNA: TGTGCCAGCAGCTCAGGGGGCGGGAACACTGAAGCTTTCTTT.